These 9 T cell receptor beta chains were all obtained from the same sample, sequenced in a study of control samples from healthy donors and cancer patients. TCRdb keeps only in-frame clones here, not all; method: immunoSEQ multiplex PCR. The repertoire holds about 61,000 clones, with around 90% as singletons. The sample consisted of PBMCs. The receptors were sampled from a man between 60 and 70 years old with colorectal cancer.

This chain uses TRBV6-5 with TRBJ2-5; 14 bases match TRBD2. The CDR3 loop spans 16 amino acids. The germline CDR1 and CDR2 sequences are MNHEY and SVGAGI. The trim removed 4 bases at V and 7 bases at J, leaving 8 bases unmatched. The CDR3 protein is CASSFGTSGGAGTQYF. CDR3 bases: TGTGCCAGCAGTTTTGGGACTAGCGGGGGCGCGGGGACCCAGTACTTC.

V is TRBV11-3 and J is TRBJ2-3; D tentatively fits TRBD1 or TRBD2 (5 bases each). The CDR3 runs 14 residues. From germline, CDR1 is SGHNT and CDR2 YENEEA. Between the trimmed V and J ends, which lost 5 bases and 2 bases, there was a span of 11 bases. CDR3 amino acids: CASSIRGPTDTQYF. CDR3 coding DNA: TGTGCCAGCAGCATCCGGGGCCCCACAGATACGCAGTATTTT.

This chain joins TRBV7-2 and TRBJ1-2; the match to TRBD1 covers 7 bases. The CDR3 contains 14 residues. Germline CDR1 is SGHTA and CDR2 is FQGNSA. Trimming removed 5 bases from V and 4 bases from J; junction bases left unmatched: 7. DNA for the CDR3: TGTGCCAGCAGCCCTCAACAGGGGACCTATGGCTACACCTTC. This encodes CASSPQQGTYGYTF.

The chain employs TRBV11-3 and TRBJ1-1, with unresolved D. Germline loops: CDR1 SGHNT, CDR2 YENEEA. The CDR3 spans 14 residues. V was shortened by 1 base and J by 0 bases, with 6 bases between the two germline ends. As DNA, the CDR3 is TGTGCCAGCAGCTTAGGCGAGATGAACACTGAAGCTTTCTTT. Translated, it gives CASSLGEMNTEAFF.

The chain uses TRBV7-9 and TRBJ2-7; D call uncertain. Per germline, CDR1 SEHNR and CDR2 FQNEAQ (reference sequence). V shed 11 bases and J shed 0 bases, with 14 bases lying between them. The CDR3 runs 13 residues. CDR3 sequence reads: CAVRVSSSYEQYF. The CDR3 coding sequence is TGTGCCGTACGGGTCTCAAGCTCCTACGAGCAGTACTTC.

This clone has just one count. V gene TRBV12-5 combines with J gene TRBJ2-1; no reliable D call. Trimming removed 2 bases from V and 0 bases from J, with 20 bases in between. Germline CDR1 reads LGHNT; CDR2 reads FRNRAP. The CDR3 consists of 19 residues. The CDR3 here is CASGLTPDGRPSSYNEQFF. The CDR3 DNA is TGTGCTAGTGGTTTGACCCCAGATGGACGGCCTAGCTCCTACAATGAGCAGTTCTTC. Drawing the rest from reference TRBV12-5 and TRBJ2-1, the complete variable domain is DARVTQTPRHKVTEMGQEVTMRCQPILGHNTVFWYRQTMMQGLELLAYFRNRAPLDDSGMPKDRFSAEMPDATLATLKIQPSEPRDSAVYFCASGLTPDGRPSSYNEQFFGPGTRLTVL.

CDR3 in amino acids: CASPKVETQYF. The CDR3 DNA is TGTGCCAGCCCCAAGGTAGAGACCCAGTACTTC. The genes are TRBV27 and TRBJ2-5; D uncertain. The CDR3 has 11 residues. Germline lookup yields CDR1 MNHEY and CDR2 SMNVEV (reference sequence). Between the trimmed V and J ends, which lost 8 bases and 4 bases, there was a span of 8 bases.

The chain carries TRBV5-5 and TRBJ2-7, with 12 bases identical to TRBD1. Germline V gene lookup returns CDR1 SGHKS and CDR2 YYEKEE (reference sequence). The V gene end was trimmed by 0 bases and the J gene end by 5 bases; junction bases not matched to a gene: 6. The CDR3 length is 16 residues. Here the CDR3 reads CASSLAKGTGGNEQYF. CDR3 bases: TGTGCCAGCAGCTTGGCCAAAGGGACAGGGGGCAACGAGCAGTACTTC.

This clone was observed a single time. The DNA for the CDR3 is TGCGCCAGCAGCCAAAGAGGGGCTAGCAATCAGCCCCAGCATTTT. As protein: CASSQRGASNQPQHF. The V gene is TRBV4-1, the J gene TRBJ1-5, with D perhaps TRBD1 (5 bases). CDR3 length: 15 residues. V lost 2 bases and J lost 0, with 8 bases in between. Germline-derived CDR1 and CDR2 are MGHRA and YSYEKL.